This entry features one TCR beta chain sequence. What it binds is unknown. The data were obtained in a study of T cell repertoires in ileal Crohn's disease. Study background: Every patient was operated on for stricturing (roughly 61%) or penetrating (approximately 39%) complications. Postoperative therapy was given to about half: about 11 thiopurines, 15 to 20 anti-TNF agents.

Points from the study as a whole: All patients with clonality above 26.8% had endoscopic recurrence. Active smokers at surgery had more clonal expansions than non-smokers.

This CDR3 spans 17 amino acids. The V gene's germline CDR1 is LNHDA and CDR2 SQIVND (reference sequence). Trimming removed 3 bases from V and 0 bases from J; junction bases left unmatched: 5. Sequenced by immunoSEQ multiplex PCR; TCRdb stores in-frame clones only, minus some. The data hold fewer than 20,000 clones, with 85% to 95% observed a single time. Sequencing was carried out using ileal tissue. The sequence was obtained from an adult with Crohn's disease. This rearrangement joins TRBV19 to TRBJ2-6, with TRBD1 identical over 7 bases. CDR3 coding DNA: TGTGCCAGTAGTATTGAGAGGGACAGCTCTGGGGCCAACGTCCTGACTTTC. It specifies CASSIERDSSGANVLTF.